Below, one T cell receptor beta chain is given with its context. Its antigen is unknown. CDR1 MNHEY and CDR2 SVGAGI come from the germline V gene. V was trimmed by 3 bases and J by 9 bases, leaving 3 bases between them. The CDR3 extends over 11 amino acids. These data are taken from a study of OX40 agonist ivuxolimab in advanced cancers. Overall study: Patient treatment consisted of intravenous ivuxolimab administration every 2 weeks at 0.01 to 10 mg/kg. The diagnoses of dose-escalation patients were hepatocellular carcinoma, melanoma, renal cell or head and neck cancer.

Assay used: immunoSEQ multiplex PCR; TCRdb lists only in-frame clones, some missing. Among about 70,000 clones listed, roughly 77% were seen once. Samples were taken at baseline and on day 1 of cycles 4 and 7. Study-level findings and limits: Certain nonresponders likewise exhibited a low normalized T-cell clonal expansion.

This receptor was taken from an adult with an advanced solid tumor such as melanoma, head and neck, liver or kidney cancer. This sample comprised CD4+ or CD8+ T cells sorted from blood, obtained in a trial of the OX40 agonist ivuxolimab. The chain uses TRBV6-5 and TRBJ2-6, with D uncertain. CDR3 nucleotide sequence: TGTGCCAGCAGTTATTACAACGTCCTGACTTTC. This sequence encodes CASSYYNVLTF.